The 21 T cell receptor beta chains below were found in one sample sequenced in a study of monozygotic twins with inflammatory bowel disease. TCRdb reanalyzed the 5' RACE reads, giving one entry per CDR3 protein sequence and no DNA. Recorded for this sample: fewer than 550,000 distinct CDR3 sequences. The sequenced sample was blood. The source is a human donor with ulcerative colitis or Crohn's disease, or a healthy co-twin of an affected twin (not recorded which).

This chain links TRBV11-2 with TRBJ2-7; without DNA, the TCRdb call of TRBD2 cannot be checked. Looked up from germline, CDR1 is SGHAT and CDR2 is FQNNGV. The CDR3 sequence is 17 residues long. The CDR3 protein is CASSLDRRLAGKLEQYF. Full variable domain (rest looked up from reference TRBV11-2 and TRBJ2-7): EAGVAQSPRYKIIEKRQSVAFWCNPISGHATLYWYQQILGQGPKLLIQFQNNGVVDDSQLPKDRFSAERLKGVDSTLKIQPAKLEDSAVYLCASSLDRRLAGKLEQYFGPGTRLTVT.

J is TRBJ2-7 and V is TRBV10-3; TCRdb outputs TRBD1, but without DNA this stays unchecked. Germline assignment: CDR1 ENHRY and CDR2 SYGVKD. The CDR3 consists of 13 residues. The CDR3 is CAISEGGGYEQYF.

The V gene is TRBV11-2, the J gene TRBJ2-3; the D call from TCRdb, TRBD1, cannot be confirmed without DNA. The germline V gene has CDR1 SGHAT and CDR2 FQNNGV. The CDR3 totals 16 residues. The CDR3: CASSLQGGYITDTQYF.

The CDR3 spells CASTSGDQPQHF. The chain combines TRBV7-9 with TRBJ1-5; TCRdb returns TRBD1, unconfirmable since there is no DNA. This CDR3 spans 12 amino acids. Germline CDR1 SEHNR, CDR2 FQNEAQ (reference sequence).

The genes are TRBV19 and TRBJ1-2. The CDR3 length is 13 residues. Germline CDR1 LNHDA, CDR2 SQIVND (reference sequence). CDR3 residues: CASSVGPPYGYTF.

This rearrangement joins TRBV3-1 to TRBJ1-1. The CDR3 has 15 amino acids. Per the germline V gene, CDR1 is LGHDT and CDR2 is YNNKEL (reference sequence). The CDR3 is CASRRSDGADTEAFF.

The rearrangement links TRBV12-3 or TRBV12-4 to TRBJ1-5. The length of the CDR3 is 13 residues. The CDR3 loop reads CASSLGQNQPQHF.

Here the CDR3 reads CSAHHGGYEQYF. The rearrangement links TRBV20-1 to TRBJ2-7; absent DNA, TCRdb's TRBD1 call cannot be checked. Germline V gene lookup returns CDR1 DFQATT and CDR2 SNEGSKA (reference sequence). CDR3 length: 12 residues.

The chain joins TRBV20-1 to TRBJ2-5. This CDR3 contains 19 residues. Germline V gene data show CDR1 as DFQATT and CDR2 as SNEGSKA (reference sequence). The CDR3 loop reads CSARDQGSYTSVATETQYF.

The chain uses TRBV6-1 and TRBJ2-1; TCRdb returns TRBD1, unconfirmable since there is no DNA. The CDR3 sequence is 15 residues long. Per germline, CDR1 MNHNS and CDR2 SASEGT. Here the CDR3 reads CASTFDGGDYNEQFF.

The genes are TRBV29-1 and TRBJ1-3. In germline, CDR1 is SQVTM, CDR2 ANQGSEA. CDR3 length: 15 residues. CDR3 region: CSVATVEGRADTIYF.

The CDR3 spells CASTDPGQYNEQFF. This chain uses TRBV7-9 with TRBJ2-1; the TRBD1 assignment by TCRdb is unverifiable without DNA. Germline V gives CDR1 SEHNR, CDR2 FQNEAQ (reference sequence). CDR3 length: 14 amino acids.

V usage is TRBV28 and J usage is TRBJ2-7. This CDR3 contains 14 residues. Germline loops: CDR1 MDHEN, CDR2 SYDVKM. CDR3 region: CASSQTGLFYEQYF.

The chain links TRBV5-1 to TRBJ1-1. CDR3 size: 17 residues. Germline CDR1 SGHRS, CDR2 YFSETQ. The CDR3 loop reads CASSLLGTLAMNTEAFF.

The V call is TRBV6-1, the J call TRBJ1-2; TCRdb's D call of TRBD1 is untestable without DNA. Germline V gene data show CDR1 as MNHNS and CDR2 as SASEGT. This CDR3 is built from 12 residues. CDR3 loop: CASSSRTGAYTF.

J is TRBJ2-7 and V is TRBV20-1; TCRdb reports TRBD1, a call that lacks DNA to check it against. CDR1 is DFQATT, CDR2 SNEGSKA, per germline (reference sequence). This CDR3 spans 14 amino acids. CDR3 region: CSASLSSTGTEQYF.

The CDR3 sequence is CASSPPGTEAYEQYF. The chain has TRBV7-2 and TRBJ2-7; TCRdb gives TRBD1 as the D gene, but with no DNA this cannot be confirmed. The CDR3 is 15 residues long. In germline, CDR1 is SGHTA, CDR2 FQGNSA.

The chain combines TRBV7-9 with TRBJ2-3; the D call from TCRdb, TRBD1, cannot be confirmed without DNA. The CDR3 totals 15 residues. Germline CDR1 and CDR2: SEHNR and FQNEAQ (reference sequence). The CDR3 sequence: CASSLEGRATDTQYF. The entire variable domain, with the rest obtained from reference TRBV7-9 and TRBJ2-3, is as follows: DTGVSQNPRHKITKRGQNVTFRCDPISEHNRLYWYRQTLGQGPEFLTYFQNEAQLEKSRLLSDRFSAERPKGSFSTLEIQRTEQGDSAMYLCASSLEGRATDTQYFGPGTRLTVL.

The CDR3 is CASRTGLAGYNEQFF. The rearrangement joins TRBV12-3 or TRBV12-4 to TRBJ2-1; TCRdb names TRBD2, which stays unverified in the absence of DNA. The CDR3 has 15 amino acids.

This rearrangement joins TRBV5-1 to TRBJ2-1; TCRdb indicates TRBD1, and absent DNA this call remains unverified. The CDR3 has 16 amino acids. Germline CDR1 reads SGHRS; CDR2 reads YFSETQ. The CDR3 protein is CASSPGGGQGNNDQFF.

The chain is built from TRBV20-1 and TRBJ2-2. Germline CDR1 reads DFQATT; CDR2 reads SNEGSKA (reference sequence). The CDR3 contains 15 residues. The CDR3: CSARDLATNTGELFF.